The rows below give T cell receptor beta chains drawn from one sample of a study of CD8 T cells in ankylosing spondylitis. MiXCR was run by TCRdb on the 5' RACE reads, yielding one entry per CDR3 protein. In the table there are about 840,000 distinct CDR3 sequences, roughly 10% of which are singletons. The sequencing input was blood, either unsorted or a sorted T cell fraction (not recorded which). The receptors here all came from a male donor with ankylosing spondylitis. CDR3s include the opening cysteine and the closing phenylalanine or tryptophan. D genes are given only for firm matches. Some rows have no size entry. The others give once, few or many, or a class for an expanded clone.

size	D	length	V	J	DNA	CDR3
many	TRBD1	13	TRBV20-1	TRBJ1-2	TGCAGTGCTGCCCGGGACAGCGACTATGGCTACACCTTC	CSAARDSDYGYTF
once	-	14	TRBV19	TRBJ2-3	TGTGCCAGTAGTATGAGCGGAGACACAGATACGCAGTATTTT	CASSMSGDTDTQYF
-	-	17	TRBV5-1	TRBJ2-6	TGCGCCAGCAGCTTGGTGGACGCCCGCTCTGGGGCCAACGTCCTGACTTTC	CASSLVDARSGANVLTF
-	-	15	TRBV7-2	TRBJ2-5	TGTGCCAGCAGCCAAATGGGGTCACCCCAAGAGACCCAGTACTTC	CASSQMGSPQETQYF
few	-	15	TRBV4-1	TRBJ1-1	TGCGCCAGCAGACGGATACAGGGCACGAACACTGAAGCTTTCTTT	CASRRIQGTNTEAFF
few	-	20	TRBV4-3	TRBJ2-6	TGCGCCAGCAGCCAAGACTCCCTTCCGGGAAGGTACTCTGGGGCCAACGTCCTGACTTTC	CASSQDSLPGRYSGANVLTF
-	-	13	TRBV9	TRBJ2-2	TGTGCCTCCGGGAAAGGCCCAACCGGGGAGCTGTTTTTT	CASGKGPTGELFF
many	TRBD2	15	TRBV7-2	TRBJ2-2	TGTGCCAGCAGTCGACTAGCGGTAAACACCGGGGAGCTGTTTTTT	CASSRLAVNTGELFF
many	-	13	TRBV7-9	TRBJ1-2	TGTGCCAGCAGCTTAGATCCAGTAAACGGCTACACCTTC	CASSLDPVNGYTF
-	TRBD1	19	TRBV4-3	TRBJ2-3	TGCGCCAGCAGCCGTAGTTTGGAAAACAGGGGCCAGGGCACAGATACGCAGTATTTT	CASSRSLENRGQGTDTQYF
few	-	13	TRBV7-2	TRBJ1-5	TGTGCCAGCAGCTTACAGGGGTGGCAGCCCCAGCATTTT	CASSLQGWQPQHF
many	-	13	TRBV10-3	TRBJ2-3	TGTGCCATCGGTACCGGCAGCACAGATACGCAGTATTTT	CAIGTGSTDTQYF
-	-	15	TRBV7-3	TRBJ2-2	TGTGCCAGCAGCCCCCAAGGTGGTCTAGCCGGGGAGCTGTTTTTT	CASSPQGGLAGELFF
few	-	16	TRBV20-1	TRBJ2-6	TGCAGTGCTAGACCCGGACCCAGCTCTGGGGCCAACGTCCTGACTTTC	CSARPGPSSGANVLTF
-	-	13	TRBV4-3	TRBJ2-7	TGCGCCAGCAGCCAACTGGCGTATTACGAGCAGTACTTC	CASSQLAYYEQYF
many	-	12	TRBV29-1	TRBJ2-3	TGCAGCGTTGACGATGGAGCAGATACGCAGTATTTT	CSVDDGADTQYF
-	-	17	TRBV28	TRBJ2-2	TGTGCCAGCACCCAGGGGGGAGCCGCCTTTGGTGTCGGGGAGCTGTTTTTT	CASTQGGAAFGVGELFF
-	TRBD2	16	TRBV13	TRBJ2-1	TGTGCCAGCAGCTTAGGGATAGCGGGACCAAACAATGAGCAGTTCTTC	CASSLGIAGPNNEQFF
-	-	14	TRBV10-3	TRBJ2-1	TGTGCCATCAGTGAGTCGAAGCTAGCTAATGAGCAGTTCTTC	CAISESKLANEQFF
-	-	12	TRBV20-1	TRBJ1-1	TGCAGTGCTATACCCATGAACACTGAAGCTTTCTTT	CSAIPMNTEAFF
-	-	13	TRBV20-1	TRBJ1-3	TGCAGTGCTAGAGATCACAGGGCGGGCACCATATATTTT	CSARDHRAGTIYF
few	-	15	TRBV7-2	TRBJ2-7	TGTGCCAGCAGCCGCGCGGGGGCGACGGCCTACGAGCAGTACTTC	CASSRAGATAYEQYF
few	-	16	TRBV19	TRBJ1-5	TGTGCCAGTAGCCCTCAAAGAAGGGGGAGCAATCAGCCCCAGCATTTT	CASSPQRRGSNQPQHF
few	-	13	TRBV6-2/TRBV6-3	TRBJ1-6	TGTGCCAGCAGTTACTCGGCTTTTGCACCCCTCCACTTT	CASSYSAFAPLHF
-	-	13	TRBV5-1	TRBJ2-7	TGCGCCAGCAGCTTGGCCGGGATTGGCGAGCAGTACTTC	CASSLAGIGEQYF
many	TRBD1	15	TRBV5-1	TRBJ2-2	TGCGCCAGCAGCCCAAAGACAGGGCCCACCGGGGAGCTGTTTTTT	CASSPKTGPTGELFF
many	-	13	TRBV20-1	TRBJ2-3	TGCAGTGCTCTCATTGTGGAGACAGATACGCAGTATTTT	CSALIVETDTQYF
few	TRBD1	15	TRBV5-1	TRBJ1-2	TGCGCCAGCAGCTTGGCTCGGGACAGGTTCTACGGCTACACCTTC	CASSLARDRFYGYTF
many	TRBD1	14	TRBV29-1	TRBJ1-1	TGCAGCGTCGGACGTGGACAGGGGTACACTGAAGCTTTCTTT	CSVGRGQGYTEAFF
few	-	18	TRBV25-1	TRBJ2-1	TGTGCCAGCAGTGCTCCCTGGGGGAGGGGGCCGCCGCTGAATGAGCAGTTCTTC	CASSAPWGRGPPLNEQFF
-	-	12	TRBV29-1	TRBJ1-2	TGCAGCGTTCTCGGCAGACTCTATGGCTACACCTTC	CSVLGRLYGYTF
few	TRBD2	15	TRBV12-3/TRBV12-4	TRBJ2-7	TGTGCCAGCAGTTTAGGAGTAGCGGGGACTTCCGAGCAGTACTTC	CASSLGVAGTSEQYF
few	TRBD1	15	TRBV7-3	TRBJ2-1	TGTGCCAGCAGTTATGGACAGGGCCTATACAATGAGCAGTTCTTC	CASSYGQGLYNEQFF
few	-	15	TRBV4-2	TRBJ1-2	TGTGCCAGCAGCCAAGATCCCGCCGGCGGGTCGAGCTACACCTTC	CASSQDPAGGSSYTF
-	-	15	TRBV7-9	TRBJ1-3	TGTGCCAGCAGCTTATTCTTGAGCTCTGGAAACACCATATATTTT	CASSLFLSSGNTIYF
-	-	13	TRBV15	TRBJ1-4	TGTGCCACCAGCCCCCGTGGGGATGAAAAACTGTTTTTT	CATSPRGDEKLFF
few	-	12	TRBV20-1	TRBJ1-5	TGCAGTGCTAGTAGGAACAATCAGCCCCAGCATTTT	CSASRNNQPQHF
-	TRBD2	14	TRBV29-1	TRBJ2-3	TGCAGCGTGACTAGCGGGATGAAAACAGATACGCAGTATTTT	CSVTSGMKTDTQYF
few	TRBD2	14	TRBV7-2	TRBJ2-7	TGTGCCAGCAGCTTTAGCGGGGGGAACTACGAGCAGTACTTC	CASSFSGGNYEQYF
-	-	12	TRBV5-1	TRBJ2-7	TGCGCCAGCAGCTATGGACTCTACGAGCAGTACTTC	CASSYGLYEQYF
few	-	13	TRBV20-1	TRBJ2-5	TGCAGTGCTCCCCCTCCAGTCTTGGAGACCCAGTACTTC	CSAPPPVLETQYF
many	TRBD1	15	TRBV20-1	TRBJ2-7	TGCAGTGCTAGAAGCGACAGGGCTACGCTCTACGAGCAGTACTTC	CSARSDRATLYEQYF
few	-	13	TRBV15	TRBJ1-2	TGTGCCACCAGCAGAGATTTAGGGAATGGCTACACCTTC	CATSRDLGNGYTF
few	-	14	TRBV12-3/TRBV12-4	TRBJ2-1	TGTGCCAGCAGTTTAGATATTTTACATTTAATGCAGTTCTTC	CASSLDILHLMQFF
-	-	13	TRBV24-1	TRBJ2-2	TGTGCCACCAGTGGAAGTTGGATAGCGGAGCTGTTTTTT	CATSGSWIAELFF
-	-	14	TRBV7-9	TRBJ1-1	TGTGCCAGCAGTTACCTAGGGGCTCCTTCAGAAGCTTTCTTT	CASSYLGAPSEAFF
-	-	13	TRBV20-1	TRBJ1-6	TGCAGTGCTAGATGGGTCGCCGATTCACCCCTCCACTTT	CSARWVADSPLHF
-	TRBD2	15	TRBV20-1	TRBJ2-3	TGCAGTGCTCCCCAGCCTACTAGCGGGACAGATACGCAGTATTTT	CSAPQPTSGTDTQYF
few	-	13	TRBV20-1	TRBJ2-1	TGCAGTGCCTCCGGGACCAGTGCTAATGAGCAGTTCTTC	CSASGTSANEQFF
few	TRBD1	14	TRBV20-1	TRBJ2-7	TGCAGTGCGGCCCGGGACAGTTCGTCCTACGAGCAGTACTTC	CSAARDSSSYEQYF
few	TRBD1	14	TRBV15	TRBJ1-1	TGTGCCACCAGCAGGACAGGGGTGAACACTGAAGCTTTCTTT	CATSRTGVNTEAFF
-	-	14	TRBV20-1	TRBJ2-3	TGCAGTGCTACCCTGGACCACCGCACAGATACGCAGTATTTT	CSATLDHRTDTQYF